Sequencing of this T cell receptor beta chain was carried out in a study of T cells in localized non-small cell lung cancer (dated by TCRdb to 2020 to 2022). Regarding the research as a whole: Comparing tumors with uninvolved tumor-adjacent lungs, the study looked at the T cell repertoires of 236 patients with early-stage NSCLC. Of the NSCLC patients, about 130 were male and approximately 110 were female, and the mean age was approximately 69 years. The cohort comprised under 250 treatment-naïve NSCLC patients with resected, localized lung tumors.

At diagnosis, tumor, uninvolved tumor-adjacent lung and peripheral blood were collected and then preserved as a mix of FFPE and fresh-frozen material. For TCR repertoire profiling, the blood samples were analyzed as peripheral blood mononuclear cells. Remarks on this clone: Its antigen specificity is not known. No much larger clone exists at a distance of one base, and base qualities are not known.

Inclusive of the bounding cysteine and phenylalanine, the CDR3 is 13 residues long. Only CDR3 DNA is held: 39 bases, read in frame from base 1. As encoded in the germline V gene, CDR1 is SGHTA while CDR2 is FQGNSA. A distance of 15 bases separates the germline ends of V and J, which lose 5 bases and 10 bases respectively. The immunoSEQ Assay was used to sequence TCR beta CDR3 regions from DNA. The paper's processing steps were these. T cell density was computed as TCR beta template counts normalized to usable DNA estimated by amplifying housekeeping genes. The preseqR package was used to estimate richness by extrapolating to 400,000 templates for PBMC samples and to 120,000 templates for tissue samples. Clonality was calculated as one minus Pielou's evenness. Differential abundance testing on productive amino-acid clonotypes, with a minimum total count of 5 and an alpha of 0.1, was used to identify tissue-enriched TCRs. Repertoire overlap between compartments was quantified with the Jaccard Index and Morisita Overlap Index. GLIPH clustered TCR beta CDR3s with public tetramer-defined viral CDR3s; viral motifs required at least three viral sequences plus V-gene enrichment. TCRdb holds this immuneACCESS table with in-frame rearrangements only. Some clones are missing; in checked studies, unresolved V genes explain under half, and the rest has no known cause. Clone size and the V and J calls come from that table; the DNA yielded D and trimming. A total of about 34,000 clones appear in this sample, about nine tenths of them only once. The ten largest account for 4.2% of the sample.

The investigation overall reported the following: Of the top 100 tumor clones, a median of 57 were detected in paired uninvolved adjacent lung; about 28 were also among that lung's top 100. Because the study design was exploratory, TCR variables were selected using unadjusted p-values without false-discovery rate correction. Because multi-region sequencing of the tumors was not done, intratumor heterogeneity could not be ruled out. Higher T cell density in blood was associated with longer overall survival, whereas higher clonality in adjacent lung was associated with shorter survival. Uninvolved tumor-adjacent lung showed the highest T cell clonality, higher than tumor, which suggests more focused antigenic responses in the uninvolved tumor-adjacent lung.

This specimen was peripheral blood, taken before any cancer treatment. This receptor was obtained from a woman between 35 and 75 years old with stage I lung adenocarcinoma. This receptor chain uses TRBV7-2 and TRBJ2-1, with a weak D call of TRBD2 (6 bases match). The DNA sequence is as follows: TGTGCCAGCAGCCCGCTAAGGAGGGTGGAGCAGTTCTTC. Translated, it gives CASSPLRRVEQFF.